This TCR beta chain came from a study of cytomegalovirus exposure and HLA in healthy donors. The PCR used 60 Vbeta and 13 Jbeta primers. The method was immunoSEQ multiplex PCR; TCRdb's version includes in-frame clones alone and lacks a portion of them. The sample consists of about 100,000 clones, about 75% of them appearing once. Study results and limitations: Most TCR sequences were seen very rarely across donors, but some public TCRs occurred in many.

As for this clone: Its specificity is not known.

The sequenced sample consisted of PBMCs. The clonotype comes from a man aged 45 to 65 in good health and CMV-seronegative.

DNA for the CDR3: TGTGCCAGCAGCTCCTGGGGACAGGGATCCGACGAGCAGTACTTC. Its protein is CASSSWGQGSDEQYF. The chain joins TRBV7-2 to TRBJ2-7, with 9 nucleotides matching TRBD1. V lost 4 bases and J lost 5; bases outside the gene matches: 9. The CDR3 runs to 15 residues. Germline CDR1 SGHTA, CDR2 FQGNSA.